A selection of T cell receptor beta chains follows, all from one sample in a study of T cell changes during pregnancy in multiple sclerosis. Sequenced by immunoSEQ multiplex PCR; TCRdb stores in-frame clones only, minus some. Of about 40,000 clones listed, under 95% are singletons. Sequences were derived from CD8+ T cells from peripheral blood mononuclear cells, sampled in the third trimester of pregnancy. These receptors were collected from a female donor with multiple sclerosis, enrolled in a pregnancy study. Both conserved end residues are trimmed from each CDR3. D genes are given only for firm matches. Rows give clone size only sometimes, using once, few, many, or a class for an expanded clone.

j_gene: TRBJ2-7; d_gene: TRBD2; v_gene: TRBV19; abundance: NA; CDR3aa: ASSGTSGGLYEQY
j_gene: TRBJ2-5; d_gene: TRBD1; v_gene: TRBV30; abundance: NA; CDR3aa: AWTPGTGVQETQY
j_gene: TRBJ2-7; d_gene: NA; v_gene: TRBV2; abundance: NA; CDR3aa: ASSDLVSGEQY
j_gene: TRBJ2-3; d_gene: NA; v_gene: TRBV13; abundance: NA; CDR3aa: ASSLSSGVGRTDTQY
j_gene: TRBJ2-2; d_gene: TRBD1; v_gene: TRBV23-1; abundance: NA; CDR3aa: ASSQVMTGGITGELF
j_gene: TRBJ1-3; d_gene: NA; v_gene: TRBV9; abundance: NA; CDR3aa: ASSQGLGASGNTIY
j_gene: TRBJ2-1; d_gene: NA; v_gene: TRBV11-2; abundance: NA; CDR3aa: ASSLDGGMAYNEQF
j_gene: TRBJ2-5; d_gene: NA; v_gene: TRBV7-3; abundance: NA; CDR3aa: ASSLTPGELWETQY
j_gene: TRBJ1-5; d_gene: TRBD1; v_gene: TRBV19; abundance: NA; CDR3aa: ASSIRTGWIQPQH
j_gene: TRBJ1-1; d_gene: NA; v_gene: TRBV6-6; abundance: NA; CDR3aa: ASSYPGEMNTEAF
j_gene: TRBJ2-1; d_gene: NA; v_gene: TRBV5-6; abundance: NA; CDR3aa: ASSLGLDSYYNEQF
j_gene: TRBJ2-7; d_gene: NA; v_gene: TRBV5-4; abundance: once; CDR3aa: ASSFRGDHEQY
j_gene: TRBJ2-7; d_gene: TRBD2; v_gene: TRBV28; abundance: NA; CDR3aa: ASSLLAGGPREQY
j_gene: TRBJ2-7; d_gene: NA; v_gene: TRBV29-1; abundance: NA; CDR3aa: SVEDSQGYEQY
j_gene: TRBJ2-1; d_gene: NA; v_gene: TRBV2; abundance: NA; CDR3aa: ASSGWGGVNEQF
j_gene: TRBJ2-7; d_gene: TRBD2; v_gene: TRBV4-3; abundance: few; CDR3aa: ASSQAWGGSYEQY
j_gene: TRBJ2-1; d_gene: TRBD2; v_gene: TRBV6-5; abundance: NA; CDR3aa: ASSLGLAGQTRQF
j_gene: TRBJ2-5; d_gene: TRBD2; v_gene: TRBV5-1; abundance: NA; CDR3aa: ASSLSLAGGQAAETQY
j_gene: TRBJ2-3; d_gene: NA; v_gene: TRBV7-6; abundance: once; CDR3aa: ASSPEIDTQY
j_gene: TRBJ2-7; d_gene: NA; v_gene: TRBV14; abundance: NA; CDR3aa: ASSPYYEQY
j_gene: TRBJ2-7; d_gene: TRBD2; v_gene: TRBV7-2; abundance: NA; CDR3aa: ASSSFLGILAGEGEQY
j_gene: TRBJ2-7; d_gene: TRBD2; v_gene: TRBV11-2; abundance: NA; CDR3aa: ASSFSGGLDEQY
j_gene: TRBJ1-1; d_gene: NA; v_gene: TRBV29-1; abundance: few; CDR3aa: SVEDLKGAF
j_gene: TRBJ2-4; d_gene: TRBD2; v_gene: TRBV5-6; abundance: few; CDR3aa: ASSLGSGGAKNIQY
j_gene: TRBJ2-3; d_gene: NA; v_gene: TRBV19; abundance: NA; CDR3aa: ASSPRSIASHADTQY
j_gene: TRBJ2-3; d_gene: TRBD1; v_gene: TRBV19; abundance: NA; CDR3aa: ASSYGTGEADTQY
j_gene: TRBJ2-4; d_gene: NA; v_gene: TRBV12-5; abundance: NA; CDR3aa: ASGLVRGGEAKNIQY
j_gene: TRBJ1-2; d_gene: TRBD1; v_gene: TRBV18; abundance: once; CDR3aa: ASSPMRKQGSHYGYT
j_gene: TRBJ2-7; d_gene: NA; v_gene: TRBV7-2; abundance: NA; CDR3aa: ASSFSPHEQY
j_gene: TRBJ1-2; d_gene: NA; v_gene: TRBV7-2; abundance: NA; CDR3aa: ASSPSSGVYGYT
j_gene: TRBJ2-7; d_gene: TRBD1; v_gene: TRBV28; abundance: once; CDR3aa: ASSKLGTGTGIYEQY
j_gene: TRBJ2-1; d_gene: TRBD1; v_gene: TRBV7-9; abundance: NA; CDR3aa: ASSLPAGQGQGEQF
j_gene: TRBJ2-1; d_gene: NA; v_gene: TRBV19; abundance: NA; CDR3aa: ASSILVSSYNEQF
j_gene: TRBJ2-3; d_gene: NA; v_gene: TRBV7-2; abundance: NA; CDR3aa: ASSPGILLGTQY
j_gene: TRBJ2-7; d_gene: TRBD1; v_gene: TRBV7-9; abundance: once; CDR3aa: ASSPPGTGGGEQY
j_gene: TRBJ2-2; d_gene: NA; v_gene: TRBV7-9; abundance: NA; CDR3aa: ASSLELGGPTGELF
j_gene: TRBJ2-6; d_gene: NA; v_gene: TRBV7-9; abundance: NA; CDR3aa: ASRLQGPGANVLT
j_gene: TRBJ2-1; d_gene: NA; v_gene: TRBV19; abundance: NA; CDR3aa: ASSIGESYNEQF
j_gene: TRBJ2-1; d_gene: TRBD1; v_gene: TRBV7-3; abundance: NA; CDR3aa: ASSLAGGWYEQF
j_gene: TRBJ1-2; d_gene: TRBD1; v_gene: TRBV11-3; abundance: NA; CDR3aa: ASSSTSGGYGYGYT
j_gene: TRBJ2-1; d_gene: TRBD2; v_gene: TRBV5-4; abundance: NA; CDR3aa: ASSWREATYNEQF
j_gene: TRBJ1-2; d_gene: TRBD1; v_gene: TRBV5-6; abundance: NA; CDR3aa: ASSLPTGAGGYT
j_gene: TRBJ2-3; d_gene: TRBD2; v_gene: TRBV4-3; abundance: once; CDR3aa: ASSLGTSGTDTQY
j_gene: TRBJ2-1; d_gene: TRBD1; v_gene: TRBV6-5; abundance: NA; CDR3aa: ASSRTLGTDNEQF
j_gene: TRBJ2-7; d_gene: NA; v_gene: TRBV11-2; abundance: NA; CDR3aa: ASSFSAGASYEQY
j_gene: TRBJ2-3; d_gene: NA; v_gene: TRBV27; abundance: NA; CDR3aa: ASTRGGTDTQY
j_gene: TRBJ2-1; d_gene: TRBD2; v_gene: TRBV19; abundance: NA; CDR3aa: ASTGGSSGYHNEQF
j_gene: TRBJ2-1; d_gene: TRBD2; v_gene: TRBV2; abundance: NA; CDR3aa: ASSELPSGRAYEQF
j_gene: TRBJ2-1; d_gene: TRBD2; v_gene: TRBV19; abundance: NA; CDR3aa: ASSIAAGADEQF
j_gene: TRBJ1-2; d_gene: NA; v_gene: TRBV19; abundance: NA; CDR3aa: ASSTPTGYYGYT
j_gene: TRBJ2-5; d_gene: NA; v_gene: TRBV2; abundance: NA; CDR3aa: ASSEEPSYGETQY
j_gene: TRBJ1-2; d_gene: TRBD1; v_gene: TRBV7-9; abundance: few; CDR3aa: ASWAGGFGYT
j_gene: TRBJ2-7; d_gene: TRBD2; v_gene: TRBV28; abundance: NA; CDR3aa: ASSLPRTSGRRTYEQY
j_gene: TRBJ2-1; d_gene: TRBD2; v_gene: TRBV11-2; abundance: NA; CDR3aa: ASSQEAGGLYNEQF
j_gene: TRBJ2-1; d_gene: TRBD1; v_gene: TRBV7-9; abundance: NA; CDR3aa: ASSPGTGGPSYNEQF
j_gene: TRBJ1-1; d_gene: NA; v_gene: TRBV6-5; abundance: NA; CDR3aa: ASSPSELTSTEAF
j_gene: TRBJ1-6; d_gene: NA; v_gene: TRBV4-3; abundance: NA; CDR3aa: ASSQDSSSPLH
j_gene: TRBJ2-1; d_gene: NA; v_gene: TRBV25-1; abundance: once; CDR3aa: ARRTPRVQNEQF
j_gene: TRBJ1-2; d_gene: NA; v_gene: TRBV4-1; abundance: NA; CDR3aa: ASSVPGGNYGYT
j_gene: TRBJ2-2; d_gene: NA; v_gene: TRBV27; abundance: once; CDR3aa: ASSLSGSGELF